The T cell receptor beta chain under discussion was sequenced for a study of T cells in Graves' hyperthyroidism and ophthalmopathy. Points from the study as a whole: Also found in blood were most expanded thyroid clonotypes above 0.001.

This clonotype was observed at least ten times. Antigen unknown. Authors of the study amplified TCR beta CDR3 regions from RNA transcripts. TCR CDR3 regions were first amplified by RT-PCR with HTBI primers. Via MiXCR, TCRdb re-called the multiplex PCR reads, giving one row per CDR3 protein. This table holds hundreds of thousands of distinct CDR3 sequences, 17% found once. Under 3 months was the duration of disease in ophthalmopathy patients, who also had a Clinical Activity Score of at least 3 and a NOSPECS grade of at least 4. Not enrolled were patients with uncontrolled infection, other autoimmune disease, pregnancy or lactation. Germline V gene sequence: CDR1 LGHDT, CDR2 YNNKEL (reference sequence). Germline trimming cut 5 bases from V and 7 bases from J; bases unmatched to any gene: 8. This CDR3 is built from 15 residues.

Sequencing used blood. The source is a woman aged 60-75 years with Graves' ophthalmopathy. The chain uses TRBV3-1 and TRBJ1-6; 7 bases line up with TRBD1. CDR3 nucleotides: TGTGCCAGCAGCAAAACGGGACAGCGAAATTCACCCCTCCACTTT. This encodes CASSKTGQRNSPLHF.